Listed here are 21 T cell receptor beta chains from one sample, sequenced in a study of cytomegalovirus exposure and HLA in healthy donors. 60 Vbeta and 13 Jbeta primers were used in PCR. Profiled with immunoSEQ multiplex PCR; TCRdb holds only in-frame clones, not every one. The sample contains over 110,000 clones, around 78% of which appear only once. Material: PBMCs. These receptors came from a woman aged 18 to 35 in good health and CMV-seropositive.

The chain combines TRBV5-4 with TRBJ2-5; TRBD2 matches at 13 bases. The CDR3 spans 15 residues. J was trimmed by 4 bases and V by 4 bases; bases with no gene match: 4. CDR1 and CDR2 (germline): SGHNT, YYREEE (reference sequence). The CDR3 here is CASSGTSGVGETQYF. Written as DNA, the CDR3 is TGTGCCAGCAGCGGGACTAGCGGGGTAGGAGAGACCCAGTACTTC. Full variable domain (rest looked up from reference TRBV5-4 and TRBJ2-5): ETGVTQSPTHLIKTRGQQVTLRCSSQSGHNTVSWYQQALGQGPQFIFQYYREEENGRGNFPPRFSGLQFPNYSSELNVNALELDDSALYLCASSGTSGVGETQYFGPGTRLLVL.

This chain connects TRBV2 to TRBJ1-1, with a weak D call TRBD1 (6 bases). Germline V gene lookup returns CDR1 SNHLY and CDR2 FYNNEI. This CDR3 region has 14 residues. V lost 9 bases to trimming and J lost 3 bases, with 17 bases between them. CDR3 protein: CASSPPGGYTEAFF. The DNA of the CDR3 is TGTGCCAGTTCCCCCCCGGGGGGCTACACTGAAGCTTTCTTT. The full variable domain, with the rest looked up from reference TRBV2 and TRBJ1-1, is EPEVTQTPSHQVTQMGQEVILRCVPISNHLYFYWYRQILGQKVEFLVSFYNNEISEKSEIFDDQFSVERPDGSNFTLKIRSTKLEDSAMYFCASSPPGGYTEAFFGQGTRLTVV.

This clone was seen a few times. The J gene is TRBJ1-5, the V gene TRBV6-1; 8 nucleotides line up with TRBD1. CDR1 MNHNS and CDR2 SASEGT come from the germline V gene. This CDR3 is built from 16 residues. J lost 4 bases, V lost 2 bases, and 7 bases had no gene match. The CDR3 coding sequence is TGTGCCAGCAGTGAAAGAAGGACAGGGTGGAATCAGCCCCAGCATTTT. It codes for CASSERRTGWNQPQHF.

V is TRBV5-5 and J is TRBJ1-3; D gene ambiguous. The CDR3 has 16 amino acids. The germline V gene encodes CDR1 SGHKS and CDR2 YYEKEE (reference sequence). V was cut by 0 bases and J by 0 bases, with 10 bases left in between. CDR3 amino acids: CASSLVVSNSGNTIYF. The CDR3 nucleotides read TGTGCCAGCAGCTTGGTAGTCTCGAACTCTGGAAACACCATATATTTT.

The V and J genes are TRBV5-6 and TRBJ2-7; maybe TRBD2 (6 bases). CDR1 is SGHDT, CDR2 YYEEEE, per germline. V was shortened by 4 bases and J by 1 base, with 12 bases between the two germline ends. The CDR3 has 14 residues. The CDR3 reads CASSVTGESYEQYF. CDR3 sequence (DNA): TGTGCCAGCAGCGTGACGGGGGAATCCTACGAGCAGTACTTC.

The chain has TRBV29-1 and TRBJ1-1; 10 bases match TRBD1. Germline lookup yields CDR1 SQVTM and CDR2 ANQGSEA. The V segment lost 4 bases and the J segment 4 bases; nucleotides outside the gene matches: 0. The CDR3 runs to 12 residues. In DNA form, the CDR3 reads TGCAGCGTTGGGACAGGGGGCACTGAAGCTTTCTTT. Translated: CSVGTGGTEAFF. Full variable domain (outside the CDR3, taken from reference TRBV29-1 and TRBJ1-1): SAVISQKPSRDICQRGTSLTIQCQVDSQVTMMFWYRQQPGQSLTLIATANQGSEATYESGFVIDKFPISRPNLTFSTLTVSNMSPEDSSIYLCSVGTGGTEAFFGQGTRLTVV.

The chain is built from TRBV7-7 and TRBJ2-7; possibly TRBD2 for D (5 bases). This CDR3 is built from 14 residues. V gave up 0 bases and J gave up 6 bases, with 12 bases separating them. Germline V lookup: CDR1 SSHAT, CDR2 FNYEAQ (reference sequence). DNA of the CDR3: TGTGCCAGCAGCTTAGCGCTAGAGGGTTCCGAGCAGTACTTC. It codes for CASSLALEGSEQYF. The variable domain in full, with the rest retrieved from reference TRBV7-7 and TRBJ2-7, is GAGVSQSPRYKVTKRGQDVTLRCDPISSHATLYWYQQALGQGPEFLTYFNYEAQPDKSGLPSDRFSAERPEGSISTLTIQRTEQRDSAMYRCASSLALEGSEQYFGPGTRLTVT.

The chain has TRBV29-1 and TRBJ2-2; D possibly corresponds to TRBD1 (6 bases). The ends were cut back, 7 bases at V and 5 bases at J, with 20 bases in the middle. This CDR3 region has 15 residues. Germline CDR1 and CDR2: SQVTM and ANQGSEA. CDR3 in DNA: TGCAGCGGTCGATTGACAGGCGAGGGGACCGGGGAGCTGTTTTTT. Translated, it gives CSGRLTGEGTGELFF.

J is TRBJ2-3 and V is TRBV6-1; no definite D call. Germline values: CDR1 MNHNS, CDR2 SASEGT. With 1 base removed from V and 2 bases from J, the gap between germline ends came to 10 bases. This CDR3 region has 15 residues. Here the CDR3 reads CASSEGKRHTDTQYF. CDR3 nucleotides: TGTGCCAGCAGTGAAGGGAAGAGGCACACAGATACGCAGTATTTT.

V gene TRBV6-5 combines with J gene TRBJ1-4, with 8 bases that match TRBD1. CDR1 MNHEY and CDR2 SVGAGI come from the germline V gene. The CDR3 spans 14 residues. Trimming removed 6 bases from V and 8 bases from J; junction bases left unmatched: 8. DNA of the CDR3: TGTGCCAGCAGAACCAGGGGGCTGGGGGAAAAACTGTTTTTT. As protein: CASRTRGLGEKLFF.

The chain carries TRBV7-6 and TRBJ1-1; perhaps TRBD1 as D (6 bases). The CDR3 runs 15 residues. Germline CDR1 reads SGHVS; CDR2 reads FNYEAQ. The V end was cut by 5 bases, the J end by 4 bases, with 17 bases between. The CDR3 DNA follows: TGTGCCAGCAGCGCCGTAGGGGGGGCGCGCACTGAAGCTTTCTTT. Protein product: CASSAVGGARTEAFF.

The rearrangement uses TRBV6-6 and TRBJ2-6, with D possibly matching TRBD1 (7 bases). V lost 11 bases and J 2 bases, leaving 19 bases between the germline ends. Germline V CDR1 and CDR2: MNHNY, SVGAGI (reference sequence). This CDR3 has 16 amino acids. The CDR3 bases are TGTGCCGGCGCCCGGGCAGGGGGGCCTGGGGCCAACGTCCTGACTTTC. Its protein product is CAGARAGGPGANVLTF.

This clone was detected only a few times. CDR3 amino acids: CASSLATGGTEAFF. CDR3 DNA: TGTGCCAGCAGCTTAGCGACAGGGGGGACTGAAGCTTTCTTT. The chain has TRBV7-9 and TRBJ1-1; 9 bases agree with TRBD1. The CDR3 sequence is 14 residues long. J lost 5 bases, V lost 0 bases, and 1 base had no gene match. Germline assignment: CDR1 SEHNR and CDR2 FQNEAQ (reference sequence).

V usage is TRBV19 and J usage is TRBJ1-5; TRBD1 is a possible D gene (6 bases). The V and J ends lost 4 bases and 5 bases respectively, with 12 bases between them. CDR1 is LNHDA, CDR2 SQIVND, per germline (reference sequence). The CDR3 has 14 amino acids. The CDR3 DNA reads TGTGCCAGTAGTACACCCAAGGGGGATCAGCCCCAGCATTTT. Translating gives CASSTPKGDQPQHF.

This clone was counted between two and nine times. The chain joins TRBV11-3 to TRBJ2-2, with TRBD1 as a possible D gene (5 bases). Looked up from germline, CDR1 is SGHNT and CDR2 is YENEEA. The CDR3 has 16 amino acids. The V gene lost 2 bases and the J gene lost 1 base, with 11 bases spanning the gap. CDR3 protein: CASSLQGHGNTGELFF. In nucleotides, the CDR3 is TGTGCCAGCAGCTTACAGGGCCATGGGAACACCGGGGAGCTGTTTTTT.

The CDR3 bases are TGTGCCAGCTCACCGGAGGGAATCACTGAAGCTTTCTTT. It translates to CASSPEGITEAFF. The genes are TRBV18 and TRBJ1-1; D is unclear. Trimming removed 3 bases at V and 4 bases at J, with 9 bases between. CDR1 is KGHSH, CDR2 LQKENI, per germline. This CDR3 region has 13 residues.

A single count supports this clone. The gene calls are TRBV5-1 and TRBJ2-1; 9 bases fit TRBD2. Looked up from germline, CDR1 is SGHRS and CDR2 is YFSETQ. This CDR3 has 15 residues. V was clipped by 6 bases and J by 2 bases; unmatched bases: 6. The CDR3 bases are TGCGCCAGCAACCCAAGCGGGGGGCCCTACAATGAGCAGTTCTTC. Amino acid sequence: CASNPSGGPYNEQFF.

The J gene is TRBJ2-5, the V gene TRBV10-3, with 7 bases that match TRBD1. This CDR3 comprises 13 residues. Germline trimming cut 4 bases from V and 4 bases from J; bases unmatched to any gene: 3. Germline CDR1 is ENHRY and CDR2 is SYGVKD. The CDR3 DNA is TGTGCCATCAGTGGACAGGGTGGAGAGACCCAGTACTTC. It codes for CAISGQGGETQYF.

The chain is built from TRBV5-1 and TRBJ2-1; no definite D call. In germline, CDR1 is SGHRS, CDR2 YFSETQ. The V gene lost 4 bases and the J gene lost 9 bases, with 26 bases spanning the gap. The CDR3 loop spans 17 amino acids. The CDR3 protein is CASSRTVGAEPRSEQFF. CDR3 DNA: TGCGCCAGCAGCCGAACGGTTGGCGCGGAACCGCGGAGTGAGCAGTTCTTC.

The genes are TRBV13 and TRBJ1-1; 7 nucleotides line up with TRBD1. Per the germline V gene, CDR1 is PRHDT and CDR2 is FYEKMQ (reference sequence). The V gene end was trimmed by 5 bases and the J gene end by 1 base; junction bases not matched to a gene: 13. The CDR3 is 17 residues long. The DNA of the CDR3 is TGTGCCAGCAGCCTGAGACAGGGAAGATATTCGAACACTGAAGCTTTCTTT. It is translated as CASSLRQGRYSNTEAFF. Drawing the rest from reference TRBV13 and TRBJ1-1, the complete variable domain is AAGVIQSPRHLIKEKRETATLKCYPIPRHDTVYWYQQGPGQDPQFLISFYEKMQSDKGSIPDRFSAQQFSDYHSELNMSSLELGDSALYFCASSLRQGRYSNTEAFFGQGTRLTVV.

The gene calls are TRBV11-2 and TRBJ2-7, with a weak D call TRBD1 (5 bases). The germline V gene encodes CDR1 SGHAT and CDR2 FQNNGV. The CDR3 runs to 16 residues. The germline V and J ends were trimmed by 1 base and 0 bases, with 13 bases remaining between them. The CDR3 nucleotides are TGTGCCAGCAGCTTAGGGGAAAGGGGTCCCTCCTACGAGCAGTACTTC. Translation: CASSLGERGPSYEQYF.